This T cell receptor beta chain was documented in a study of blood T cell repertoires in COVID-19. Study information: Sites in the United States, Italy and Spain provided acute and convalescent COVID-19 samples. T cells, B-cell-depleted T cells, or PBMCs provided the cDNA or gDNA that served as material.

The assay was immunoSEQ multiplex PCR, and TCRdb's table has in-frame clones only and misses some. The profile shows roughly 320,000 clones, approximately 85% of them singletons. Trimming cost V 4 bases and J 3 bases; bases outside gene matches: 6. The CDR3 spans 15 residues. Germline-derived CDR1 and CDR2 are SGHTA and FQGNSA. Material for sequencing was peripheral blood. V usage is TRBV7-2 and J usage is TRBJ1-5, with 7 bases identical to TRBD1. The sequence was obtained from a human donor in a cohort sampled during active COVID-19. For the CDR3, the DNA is TGTGCCAGCAGCTACCGCACAGGGGACAATCAGCCCCAGCATTTT. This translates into CASSYRTGDNQPQHF.